This T cell receptor beta chain was recorded in a study of CD8 T cells in ankylosing spondylitis. Findings and caveats of the study: Reportedly, matched ankylosing spondylitis synovial fluid was significantly enriched for disease-linked clones.

TCRdb passed the 5' RACE reads through MiXCR, listing each CDR3 protein once. Here the sample spans 45,000 or so distinct CDR3 sequences, approximately 10% being singletons. The J segment lost 7 bases and the V segment lost 5 bases, leaving 8 bases of the junction unmatched. CDR1 is SGHNT and CDR2 is YENEEA in the germline V gene. The CDR3 is made up of 14 amino acids. This clonotype was seen at least ten times. Antigen specificity is unknown. Sequencing used blood, either unsorted or a sorted T cell fraction (not recorded which). The chain is built from TRBV11-3 and TRBJ2-3, with 8 bases identical to TRBD2. The TCR comes from a male donor with ankylosing spondylitis or in good health (not recorded which). This chain's CDR3 is CASSPGLAGHTQYF. CDR3 DNA sequence: TGTGCCAGCAGCCCCGGGTTAGCGGGGCATACGCAGTATTTT. The whole variable domain, remainder taken from reference TRBV11-3 and TRBJ2-3, is EAGVVQSPRYKIIEKKQPVAFWCNPISGHNTLYWYLQNLGQGPELLIRYENEEAVDDSQLPKDRFSAERLKGVDSTLKIQPAELGDSAVYLCASSPGLAGHTQYFGPGTRLTVL.